The rows below give T cell receptor beta chains drawn from one sample of a study of blood T cell repertoires in COVID-19. The data were produced by immunoSEQ multiplex PCR, yet TCRdb's version contains in-frame clones alone and is incomplete. The sample carries some 44,000 clones, around 92% recorded once. The sequencing input was peripheral blood. The receptors shown here come from a human donor in a cohort sampled during active COVID-19. Both conserved end residues are part of each CDR3. The order of the fields is V gene, J gene, clone size, D gene, CDR3 DNA, CDR3 protein. A D gene is named only where the DNA matches it firmly. Only some rows state a clone size, as once, few, many or a class for expanded clones.

>TRBV6-5|TRBJ1-1|.|.
TGTGCCAGCAGCGAGGAACGAACACTCGGAGCTTTCTTT
CASSEERTLGAFF
>TRBV28|TRBJ1-1|.|.
TGTGCCAGCAGTTTCGCAGGGATGAACACTGAAGCTTTCTTT
CASSFAGMNTEAFF
>TRBV30|TRBJ1-6|.|.
TGTGCCTGGACAGGGCCCTATAATTCACCCCTCCACTTT
CAWTGPYNSPLHF
>TRBV7-9|TRBJ1-2|.|.
TGTGCCAGCAGCGTCGACAGAGCTAACTATGGCTACACCTTC
CASSVDRANYGYTF
>TRBV15|TRBJ2-5|.|.
TGTGCCACCAGCAGAGATCCAGGTAACCAAGAGACCCAGTACTTC
CATSRDPGNQETQYF
>TRBV5-4|TRBJ2-2|.|TRBD2
TGTGCCAGCAGCTTGGACGGCGGGGGGGTAGCCGGGGAGCTGTTTTTT
CASSLDGGGVAGELFF
>TRBV29-1|TRBJ1-4|.|TRBD1
TGCATCGTGGGACAGGGCGGGGAAAAACTGTTTTTT
CIVGQGGEKLFF
>TRBV11-2|TRBJ1-2|.|TRBD1
TGTGCCAGCAGCCAATTGGGACAGGGTGGCGGCTACACCTTC
CASSQLGQGGGYTF
>TRBV5-6|TRBJ2-5|.|TRBD1
TGTGCCAGCAGCTTAGGACAGGGGGCCCAAGAGACCCAGTACTTC
CASSLGQGAQETQYF
>TRBV6-2/TRBV6-3|TRBJ2-1|.|TRBD2
TGTGCCAGCAGCTATACTAGCGGGAGCTACAATGAGCAGTTCTTC
CASSYTSGSYNEQFF
>TRBV6-6|TRBJ2-7|.|TRBD2
TGTGCCAGCAGTCCCCAGTTTAGGAGACTAGCGGGGTATGGCTACGAGCAGTACTTC
CASSPQFRRLAGYGYEQYF
>TRBV18|TRBJ1-5|.|TRBD1
TGTGCCAGCTCACCAGGGACAGATAATCAGCCCCAGCATTTT
CASSPGTDNQPQHF
>TRBV7-2|TRBJ2-1|.|TRBD2
TGTGCCAGCACTAGCGGGGGGAATTGGAATGAGCAGTTCTTC
CASTSGGNWNEQFF
>TRBV9|TRBJ2-1|.|.
TGTGCCAGCAGCGTAGCCGTCACATACAACTACAATGAGCAGTTCTTC
CASSVAVTYNYNEQFF
>TRBV29-1|TRBJ2-3|.|TRBD2
TGCAGCGCATCGCCTAGCGGTGGCACAGATACGCAGTATTTT
CSASPSGGTDTQYF
>TRBV27|TRBJ1-2|.|TRBD1
TGTGCCACCTGGGCCCTCACACAGGGGAACTATGGCTACACCTTC
CATWALTQGNYGYTF
>TRBV6-5|TRBJ1-6|.|.
TGTGCCAGCAGTTACGGGAGGCAGGGATTATCACCCCTCCACTTT
CASSYGRQGLSPLHF
>TRBV30|TRBJ1-2|.|.
TGTGCCTGGAGTGTTGGACAGAAGGTTAACTATGGCTACACCTTC
CAWSVGQKVNYGYTF
>TRBV7-3|TRBJ2-1|.|TRBD2
TGTGCCAGCAGCTTCTCGGGAGGGGGGTACAATGAGCAGTTCTTC
CASSFSGGGYNEQFF
>TRBV2|TRBJ2-3|.|TRBD2
TGTGCCAGCACCACGCATATCTGGACTAGCGGGGCGGGGACGCAGTATTTT
CASTTHIWTSGAGTQYF
>TRBV5-1|TRBJ1-6|.|.
TGCGCCAGCACATTCTCACAAGGAGGAATGGGTTCACCCCTCCACTTT
CASTFSQGGMGSPLHF
>TRBV19|TRBJ2-3|.|.
TGTGCCAGTAACCCGGGGAACACAGATACGCAGTATTTT
CASNPGNTDTQYF
>TRBV5-6|TRBJ1-2|.|.
TGTGCCAGCAGCTGGGGTTCCGGGGGAACAGGCTACACCTTC
CASSWGSGGTGYTF
>TRBV7-2|TRBJ2-3|.|.
TGTGCCAGCAGCTTAGTTGGCGGGGGCACCCGGCGGGATACGCAGTATTTT
CASSLVGGGTRRDTQYF
>TRBV11-3|TRBJ1-6|few|.
TGTGCCAGCAGCGCTGACAGGCGTAATTCACCCCTCCACTTT
CASSADRRNSPLHF
>TRBV2|TRBJ1-2|.|.
TGTGCCAGCAGGACGGACACACGTGGCTACACCTTC
CASRTDTRGYTF
>TRBV12-3/TRBV12-4|TRBJ2-7|once|.
TGTGCCAGCAGTTTAGCGGAGACCTACGAGCAGTACTTC
CASSLAETYEQYF
>TRBV24-1|TRBJ2-3|.|TRBD2
TGTGCCACCAGTGTTGGGCGGGGGAGCACAGATACGCAGTATTTT
CATSVGRGSTDTQYF
>TRBV7-9|TRBJ1-2|.|TRBD1
TGTGCCAGCAGCTTTAAGGGGGCGCACGGCTACACCTTC
CASSFKGAHGYTF
>TRBV6-6|TRBJ2-2|.|TRBD1
TGTGCCAGCAGTTACCGATTGGACAGGGGCAGCGGGGAGCTGTTTTTT
CASSYRLDRGSGELFF
>TRBV7-6|TRBJ2-7|.|TRBD1
TGTGCCAGCCAAGGACAGGGCGCGTGGGAGCAGTACTTC
CASQGQGAWEQYF
>TRBV7-2|TRBJ1-2|.|.
TGTGCCAGCAGTCCCCGACAGGCCAACCCCTATGGCTACACCTTC
CASSPRQANPYGYTF
>TRBV27|TRBJ2-7|.|TRBD1
TGTGCCAGCAGGCCTACAGGGGGCTCCTACGAGCAGTACTTC
CASRPTGGSYEQYF